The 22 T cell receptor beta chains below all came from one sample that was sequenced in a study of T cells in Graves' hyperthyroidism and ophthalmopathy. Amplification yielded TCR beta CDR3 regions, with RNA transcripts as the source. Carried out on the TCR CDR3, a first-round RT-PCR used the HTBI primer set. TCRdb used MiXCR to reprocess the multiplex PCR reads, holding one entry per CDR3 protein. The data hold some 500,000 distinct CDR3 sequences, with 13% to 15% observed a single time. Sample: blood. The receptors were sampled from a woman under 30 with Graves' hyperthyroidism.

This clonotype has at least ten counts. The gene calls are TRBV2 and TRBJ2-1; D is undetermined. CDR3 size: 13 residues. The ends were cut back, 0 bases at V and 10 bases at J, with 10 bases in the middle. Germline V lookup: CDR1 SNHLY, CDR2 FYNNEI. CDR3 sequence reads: CASSEATREEQFF. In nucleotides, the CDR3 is TGTGCCAGCAGTGAAGCGACTCGTGAAGAGCAGTTCTTC. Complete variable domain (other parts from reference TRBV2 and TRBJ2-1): EPEVTQTPSHQVTQMGQEVILRCVPISNHLYFYWYRQILGQKVEFLVSFYNNEISEKSEIFDDQFSVERPDGSNFTLKIRSTKLEDSAMYFCASSEATREEQFFGPGTRLTVL.

The CDR3 loop is CSVEIRMNTEAFF. The CDR3 DNA reads as TGCAGCGTTGAAATCAGAATGAACACTGAAGCTTTCTTT. The J gene is TRBJ1-1, the V gene TRBV29-1, with D uncertain. CDR1 is SQVTM, CDR2 ANQGSEA, per germline. This CDR3 comprises 13 residues. V was shortened by 2 bases and J by 0 bases, with 7 bases between the two germline ends.

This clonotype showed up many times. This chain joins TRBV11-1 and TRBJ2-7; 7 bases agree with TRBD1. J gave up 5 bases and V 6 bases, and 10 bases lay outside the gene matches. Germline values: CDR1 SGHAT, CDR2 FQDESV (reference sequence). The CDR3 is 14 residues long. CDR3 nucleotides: TGTGCCAGCAGTCTTAGACAGGGCGGCGACGAGCAGTACGTC. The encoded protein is CASSLRQGGDEQYV.

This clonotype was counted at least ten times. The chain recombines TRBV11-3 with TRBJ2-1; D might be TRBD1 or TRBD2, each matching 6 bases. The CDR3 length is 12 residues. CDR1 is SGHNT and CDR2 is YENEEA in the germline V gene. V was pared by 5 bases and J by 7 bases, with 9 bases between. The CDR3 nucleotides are TGTGCCAGCAGCGTAGGGGGGAATGAGCAGTTCTTC. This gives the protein CASSVGGNEQFF.

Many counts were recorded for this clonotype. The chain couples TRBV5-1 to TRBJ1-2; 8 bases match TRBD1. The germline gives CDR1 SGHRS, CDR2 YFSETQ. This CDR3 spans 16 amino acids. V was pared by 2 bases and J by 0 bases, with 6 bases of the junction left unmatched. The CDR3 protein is CASSLGAGGSNYGYTF. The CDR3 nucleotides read TGCGCCAGCAGCTTAGGCGCAGGGGGCTCTAACTATGGCTACACCTTC.

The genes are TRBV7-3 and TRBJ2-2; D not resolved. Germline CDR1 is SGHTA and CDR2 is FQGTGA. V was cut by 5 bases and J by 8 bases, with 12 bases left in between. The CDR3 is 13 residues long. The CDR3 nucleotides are TGTGCCAGCAGCCAAAGGGTATCTGGGGAGCTGTTTTTT. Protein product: CASSQRVSGELFF.

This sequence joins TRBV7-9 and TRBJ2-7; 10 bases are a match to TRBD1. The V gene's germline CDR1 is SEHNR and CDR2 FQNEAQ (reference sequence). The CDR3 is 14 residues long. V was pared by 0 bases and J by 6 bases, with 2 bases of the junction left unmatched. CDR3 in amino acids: CASSLAGQGSEQYV. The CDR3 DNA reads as TGTGCCAGCAGCTTAGCGGGACAGGGGTCCGAGCAGTACGTC.

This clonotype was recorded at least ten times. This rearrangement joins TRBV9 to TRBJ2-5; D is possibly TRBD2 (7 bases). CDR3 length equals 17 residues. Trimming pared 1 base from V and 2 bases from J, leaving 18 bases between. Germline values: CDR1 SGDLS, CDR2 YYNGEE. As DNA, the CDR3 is TGTGCCAGCAGCGTAAGGGGGGGGATTGGGGGGCAAGAGACCCAGTACTTC. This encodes CASSVRGGIGGQETQYF. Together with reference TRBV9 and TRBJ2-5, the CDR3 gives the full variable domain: DSGVTQTPKHLITATGQRVTLRCSPRSGDLSVYWYQQSLDQGLQFLIQYYNGEERAKGNILERFSAQQFPDLHSELNLSSLELGDSALYFCASSVRGGIGGQETQYFGPGTRLLVL.

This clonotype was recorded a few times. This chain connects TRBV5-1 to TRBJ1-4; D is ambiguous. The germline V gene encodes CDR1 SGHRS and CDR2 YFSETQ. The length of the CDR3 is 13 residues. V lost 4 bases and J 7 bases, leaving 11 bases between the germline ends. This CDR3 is CASSVGRSEKLFF. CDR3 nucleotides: TGCGCCAGCAGCGTAGGACGTAGTGAAAAACTGTTTTTT.

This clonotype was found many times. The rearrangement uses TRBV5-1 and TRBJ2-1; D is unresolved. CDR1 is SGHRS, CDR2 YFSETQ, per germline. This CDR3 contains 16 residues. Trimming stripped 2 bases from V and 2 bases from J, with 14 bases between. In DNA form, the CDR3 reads TGCGCCAGCAGCTTACCGGTCAGTACTACCTACAATGAGCAGTTCTTC. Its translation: CASSLPVSTTYNEQFF.

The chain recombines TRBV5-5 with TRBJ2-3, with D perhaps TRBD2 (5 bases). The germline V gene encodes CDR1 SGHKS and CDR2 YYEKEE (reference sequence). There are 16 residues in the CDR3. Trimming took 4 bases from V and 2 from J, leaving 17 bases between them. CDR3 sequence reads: CASSVDVAQATDTQYF. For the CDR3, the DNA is TGTGCCAGCAGCGTAGACGTAGCGCAAGCCACAGATACGCAGTATTTT.

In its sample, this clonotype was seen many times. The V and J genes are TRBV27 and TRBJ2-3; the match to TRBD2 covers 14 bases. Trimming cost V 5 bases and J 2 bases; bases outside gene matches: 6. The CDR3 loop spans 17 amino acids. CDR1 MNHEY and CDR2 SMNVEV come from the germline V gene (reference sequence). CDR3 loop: CASSPQTSGRATDTQYF. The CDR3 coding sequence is TGTGCCAGCAGTCCTCAGACTAGCGGGAGGGCCACAGATACGCAGTATTTT.

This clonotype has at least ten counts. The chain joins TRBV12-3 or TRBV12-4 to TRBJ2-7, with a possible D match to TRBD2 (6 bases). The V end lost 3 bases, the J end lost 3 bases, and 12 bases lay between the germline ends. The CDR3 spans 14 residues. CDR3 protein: CASSFGVDYYEQYF. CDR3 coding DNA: TGTGCCAGCAGTTTCGGGGTGGACTACTACGAGCAGTACTTC.

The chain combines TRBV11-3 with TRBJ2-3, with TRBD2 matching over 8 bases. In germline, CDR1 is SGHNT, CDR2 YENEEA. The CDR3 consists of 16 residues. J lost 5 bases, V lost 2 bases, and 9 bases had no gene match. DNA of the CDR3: TGTGCCAGCAGCTTACCTAGCGGGCTGGAGGTAGATACGCAGTATTTT. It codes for CASSLPSGLEVDTQYF. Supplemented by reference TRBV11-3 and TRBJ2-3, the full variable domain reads EAGVVQSPRYKIIEKKQPVAFWCNPISGHNTLYWYLQNLGQGPELLIRYENEEAVDDSQLPKDRFSAERLKGVDSTLKIQPAELGDSAVYLCASSLPSGLEVDTQYFGPGTRLTVL.

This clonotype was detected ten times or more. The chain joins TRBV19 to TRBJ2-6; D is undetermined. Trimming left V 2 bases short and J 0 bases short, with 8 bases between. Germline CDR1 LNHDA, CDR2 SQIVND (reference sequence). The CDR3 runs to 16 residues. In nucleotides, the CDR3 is TGTGCCAGTAGTATAAGTATAAGCTCTGGGGCCAACGTCCTGACTTTC. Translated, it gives CASSISISSGANVLTF.

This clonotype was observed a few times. The CDR3 bases are TGTGCCAGCAGCCGCGGACTAGCGGGAGGTCCAGGGACCCAGTACTTC. Protein sequence: CASSRGLAGGPGTQYF. The V and J genes are TRBV6-2 or TRBV6-3 and TRBJ2-5; 14 bases fit TRBD2. This CDR3 comprises 16 residues. After removal of 6 bases from V and 7 bases from J, the junction contained 10 bases not matched to a gene. Germline-derived CDR1 and CDR2 are MNHEY and SVGEGT.

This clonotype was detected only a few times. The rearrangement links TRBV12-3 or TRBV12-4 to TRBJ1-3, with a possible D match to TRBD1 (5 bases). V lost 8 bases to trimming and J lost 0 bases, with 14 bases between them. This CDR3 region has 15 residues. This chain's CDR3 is CASGYRSLSGNTIYF. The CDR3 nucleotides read TGTGCCAGCGGATACAGGAGCCTCTCTGGAAACACCATATATTTT.

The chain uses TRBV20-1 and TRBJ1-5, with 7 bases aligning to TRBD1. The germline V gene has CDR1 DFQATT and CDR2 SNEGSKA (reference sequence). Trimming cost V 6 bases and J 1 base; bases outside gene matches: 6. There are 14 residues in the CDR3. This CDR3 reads CSATTGDSNQPQHF. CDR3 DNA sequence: TGCAGTGCAACCACAGGGGACAGCAATCAGCCCCAGCATTTT.

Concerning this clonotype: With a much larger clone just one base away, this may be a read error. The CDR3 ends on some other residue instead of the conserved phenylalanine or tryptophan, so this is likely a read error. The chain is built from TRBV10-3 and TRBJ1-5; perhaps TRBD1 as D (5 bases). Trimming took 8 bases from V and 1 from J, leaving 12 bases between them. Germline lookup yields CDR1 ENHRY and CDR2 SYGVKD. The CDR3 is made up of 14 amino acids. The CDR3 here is CAIGEAGSNQPQHS. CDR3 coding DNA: TGTGCCATCGGGGAGGCAGGGAGCAATCAGCCCCAGCATTCT.

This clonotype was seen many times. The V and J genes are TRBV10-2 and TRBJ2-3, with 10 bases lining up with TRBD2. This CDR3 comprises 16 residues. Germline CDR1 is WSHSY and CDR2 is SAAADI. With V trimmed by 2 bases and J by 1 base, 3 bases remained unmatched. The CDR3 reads CASSEISGRGTDTQYF. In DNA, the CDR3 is TGCGCCAGCAGTGAGATCAGCGGGAGGGGCACAGATACGCAGTATTTT.

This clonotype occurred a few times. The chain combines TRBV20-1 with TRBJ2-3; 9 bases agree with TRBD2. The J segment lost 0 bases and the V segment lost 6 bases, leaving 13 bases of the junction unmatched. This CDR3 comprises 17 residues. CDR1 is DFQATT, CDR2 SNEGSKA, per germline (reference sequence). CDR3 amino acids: CSAILAGRLQSTDTQYF. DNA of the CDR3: TGCAGTGCGATTCTAGCGGGGAGGCTCCAGAGCACAGATACGCAGTATTTT.

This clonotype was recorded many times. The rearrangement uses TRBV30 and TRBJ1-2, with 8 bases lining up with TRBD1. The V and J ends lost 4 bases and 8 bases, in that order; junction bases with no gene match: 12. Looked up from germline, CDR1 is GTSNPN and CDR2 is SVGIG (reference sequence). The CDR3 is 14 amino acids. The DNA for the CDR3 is TGTGCCTGGACTCTCCGAATCAGGGGGCCGGGCTACACCTTC. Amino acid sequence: CAWTLRIRGPGYTF.